A single sample is the source of the 2 T cell receptor beta chains below, sequenced in a study of shared clonotypes between healthy human individuals. Sequenced by immunoSEQ multiplex PCR; TCRdb stores in-frame clones only, minus some. The sample includes 2 million to 2.5 million clones, under 95% of them seen just once. The sequencing sample was made of naive CD4+ T cells from PBMCs. Subset denoted: CD45RA+ positively selected. These receptors originate from a man aged 18 to 30 in good health. Some clones in this sample may be carry-over from other donors' samples.

The chain is built from TRBV30 and TRBJ2-3; D gene uncertain. CDR3 length: 15 amino acids. The germline V gene encodes CDR1 GTSNPN and CDR2 SVGIG (reference sequence). Trimming took off 2 bases at V and 3 bases at J, with 15 bases between the two ends. CDR3 sequence reads: CAWSLLQLLTDTQYF. The CDR3, as DNA: TGTGCCTGGAGTCTATTACAATTGTTGACAGATACGCAGTATTTT.

In its sample, this clone was seen once. The rearrangement links TRBV5-8 to TRBJ1-5; 7 bases are a match to TRBD1. The germline CDR1 and CDR2 sequences are SGHTS and YDEGEE. This CDR3 is 16 amino acids long. J gave up 2 bases and V 4 bases, and 9 bases lay outside the gene matches. Here the CDR3 reads CASSVPTGSGNQPQHF. For the CDR3, the DNA is TGTGCCAGCAGCGTACCGACAGGGAGTGGCAATCAGCCCCAGCATTTT.